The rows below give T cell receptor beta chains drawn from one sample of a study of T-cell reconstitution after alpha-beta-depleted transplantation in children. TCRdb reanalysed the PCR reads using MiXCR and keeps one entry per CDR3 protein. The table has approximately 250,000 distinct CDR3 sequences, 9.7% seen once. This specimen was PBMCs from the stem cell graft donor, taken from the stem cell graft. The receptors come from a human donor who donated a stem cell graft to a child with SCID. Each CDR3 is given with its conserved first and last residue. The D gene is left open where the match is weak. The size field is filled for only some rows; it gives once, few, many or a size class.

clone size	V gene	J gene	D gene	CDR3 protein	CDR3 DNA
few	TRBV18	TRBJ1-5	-	CASSQQSGAYQPQHF	TGTGCCAGCTCACAGCAATCAGGGGCGTATCAGCCCCAGCATTTT
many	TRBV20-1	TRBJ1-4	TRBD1	CSAKPWDRGGEKLFF	TGCAGTGCAAAACCCTGGGACAGGGGAGGTGAAAAACTGTTTTTT
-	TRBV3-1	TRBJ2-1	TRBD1	CASCFPGQGPNFDNEQFF	TGTGCCAGCTGCTTCCCGGGACAGGGGCCCAATTTCGACAATGAGCAGTTCTTC
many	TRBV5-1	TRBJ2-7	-	CASSPPEGGYEQYF	TGCGCCAGCAGCCCCCCAGAAGGGGGCTACGAGCAGTACTTC
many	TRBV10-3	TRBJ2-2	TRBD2	CAISARTSGGRPNTGELFF	TGTGCCATCAGTGCCCGGACTAGCGGGGGGCGCCCGAACACCGGGGAGCTGTTTTTT
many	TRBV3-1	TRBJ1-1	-	CASRGPLGDTEAFF	TGTGCCAGCAGGGGCCCTTTGGGGGACACTGAAGCTTTCTTT
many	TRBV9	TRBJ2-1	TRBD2	CASSEVAGGEQFF	TGTGCCAGCAGCGAGGTAGCGGGGGGTGAGCAGTTCTTC
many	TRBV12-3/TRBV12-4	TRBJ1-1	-	CASSPEFLLNTEAFF	TGTGCCAGCAGTCCAGAGTTCCTATTGAACACTGAAGCTTTCTTT
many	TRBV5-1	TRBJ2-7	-	CASSLVFRLPPYEQYF	TGCGCCAGCAGCTTGGTTTTCCGCCTCCCTCCCTACGAGCAGTACTTC
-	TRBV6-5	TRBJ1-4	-	CASSYSQGTNEKLFF	TGTGCCAGCAGTTACTCACAGGGCACTAATGAAAAACTGTTTTTT
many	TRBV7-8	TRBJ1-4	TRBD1	CASSVKDRDISEKLFF	TGTGCCAGCAGCGTTAAGGACAGGGATATTAGCGAAAAACTGTTTTTT
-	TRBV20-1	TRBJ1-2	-	CSPRQFDYGYTF	TGCAGCCCCAGGCAGTTCGACTATGGCTACACCTTC
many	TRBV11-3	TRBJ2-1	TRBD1	CASSPRQGISYNEQFF	TGTGCCAGCAGCCCACGACAGGGAATCTCCTACAATGAGCAGTTCTTC
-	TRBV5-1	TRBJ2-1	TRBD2	CASSLERGRGEQFF	TGCGCCAGCAGCTTGGAGCGGGGGCGGGGTGAGCAGTTCTTC
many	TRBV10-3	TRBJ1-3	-	CAISANFTGNTIYF	TGTGCCATCAGTGCGAATTTCACTGGAAACACCATATATTTT
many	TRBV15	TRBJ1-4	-	CATSRGQGSDEKLFF	TGTGCCACCAGCAGAGGCCAGGGATCCGATGAAAAACTGTTTTTT
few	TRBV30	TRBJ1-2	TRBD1	CAWSRGQGHGYTF	TGTGCCTGGAGTCGGGGACAGGGGCATGGCTACACCTTC
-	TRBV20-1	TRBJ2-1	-	CSARREGNEQFF	TGCAGTGCTAGGAGAGAGGGGAATGAGCAGTTCTTC
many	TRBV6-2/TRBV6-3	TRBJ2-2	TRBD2	CASIRLAESDTGELFF	TGTGCCAGCATTAGACTAGCGGAGTCGGACACCGGGGAGCTGTTTTTT
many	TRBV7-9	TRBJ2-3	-	CASSQRPLDSTDTQYF	TGTGCCAGCAGCCAACGGCCATTGGACAGCACAGATACGCAGTATTTT
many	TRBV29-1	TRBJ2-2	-	CSGYRVNTGELFF	TGCAGCGGCTACAGGGTAAACACCGGGGAGCTGTTTTTT
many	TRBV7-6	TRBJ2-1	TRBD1	CASSRRDSHNEQFF	TGTGCCAGCAGCCGCCGGGACAGTCACAATGAGCAGTTCTTC
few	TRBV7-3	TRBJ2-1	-	CASSPRESTTNNEQFF	TGTGCCAGCAGCCCTAGAGAGTCGACAACAAACAATGAGCAGTTCTTC